The next 2 T cell receptor beta chains were all read from a single sample in a study of glioma-infiltrating T cells. The iRepertoire nested amplicon-rescue multiplex PCR amplified TCR alpha and beta CDR3s from RNA. TCRdb processed the multiplex PCR reads anew with MiXCR; each CDR3 protein has one entry. The table records about 380,000 distinct CDR3 sequences, less than 50% of them present only once. Sequencing input: glioma tissue, nonneoplastic brain tissue, or PBMCs (not recorded which). All receptors derive from a human donor with low-grade glioma or glioblastoma, undergoing nonglioma brain surgery, or in good health (not recorded which).

As for this clonotype: Given a much more abundant clone one base away, this may be a read error. The chain carries TRBV6-6 and TRBJ2-5; D is uncertain. The CDR3 has 13 amino acids. Looked up from germline, CDR1 is MNHNY and CDR2 is SVGAGI (reference sequence). The CDR3 bases are TGTGCCAGCGGTTACATCCGGGAAGAGACCCAGTACTTC. It encodes CASGYIREETQYF.

This clonotype has only a few counts. This chain uses TRBV20-1 with TRBJ1-3; D is uncertain. The germline V and J ends were trimmed by 8 bases and 0 bases, with 14 bases remaining between them. This CDR3 region has 14 residues. Germline V lookup: CDR1 DFQATT, CDR2 SNEGSKA (reference sequence). The CDR3 DNA reads as TGCAGTACCTTCTCCGCTTACTCTGGAAACACCATATATTTT. Translating it yields CSTFSAYSGNTIYF.